This is a list of T cell receptor beta chains from one sample in a study of healthy donors' naive CD4 and CD8 T cells. TCRdb re-analysed the reads in MiXCR, keeping a single row per CDR3 protein. The sample carries approximately 180,000 distinct CDR3 sequences, about 76% recorded once. Sequencing used naive CD4+ and CD8+ T cells sorted from blood, pooled from several donors. The receptors derive from a pool of human donors in good health; the sample pools cells from several healthy donors. Each CDR3 is given with its conserved first and last residue. The D gene is left open where the match is weak. A clone size is listed for some rows: how often the clone was seen (once, few, many), or a class if it is expanded.

clone size	J gene	V gene	D gene	CDR3 DNA	CDR3 protein
NA	TRBJ2-7	TRBV29-1	NA	TGCAGCGTTGATGGAACCCGGGACTCAGGGGACGAGCAGTACTTC	CSVDGTRDSGDEQYF
few	TRBJ2-2	TRBV29-1	TRBD1	TGCAGCGTTTCCGGGACAGGGAACACCGGGGAGCTGTTTTTT	CSVSGTGNTGELFF
NA	TRBJ1-1	TRBV12-3/TRBV12-4	TRBD1	TGTGCCAGCAGCACAAGACAATCCGGGACAGCGAACACTGAAGCTTTCTTT	CASSTRQSGTANTEAFF
NA	TRBJ2-2	TRBV27	TRBD2	TGTGCCAGCAGTGTACTAGCGGGGGCAGGCACCGGGGAGCTGTTTTTT	CASSVLAGAGTGELFF
few	TRBJ2-3	TRBV6-5	NA	TGTGCCAGCAGCTTCGGAGGGTATACACAGTATTTT	CASSFGGYTQYF
few	TRBJ2-5	TRBV5-4	NA	TGTGCCAGCAGCTTGGAGGGTAGGGTCCAAGAGACCCAGTACTTC	CASSLEGRVQETQYF
NA	TRBJ2-3	TRBV19	TRBD2	TGTGCCAGTTCCGCCCCTTCAGCGGGAGTAAGATATACGCAGTATTTT	CASSAPSAGVRYTQYF
NA	TRBJ2-1	TRBV19	TRBD2	TGTGCCAGTAGTATAAGGCTAGCGGGAGGGGCCTTTTACAATGAGCAGTTCTTC	CASSIRLAGGAFYNEQFF
NA	TRBJ2-7	TRBV29-1	TRBD2	TGCAGCGTCCCCGGGACTAGTGCCCACGAGCAGTACTTC	CSVPGTSAHEQYF
NA	TRBJ2-3	TRBV20-1	TRBD2	TGCAGTCTCACTAAGCGGGAGAGGTTTGTCACAGATACGCAGTATTTT	CSLTKRERFVTDTQYF
NA	TRBJ2-1	TRBV29-1	NA	TGCAGCGTTTCAGTGACCAACAATGAGCAGTTCTTC	CSVSVTNNEQFF
NA	TRBJ2-1	TRBV12-3/TRBV12-4	TRBD1	TGTGCCAGCAGAACCGGGACAGGGGATTACAATGAGCAGTTCTTC	CASRTGTGDYNEQFF
once	TRBJ2-5	TRBV29-1	TRBD1	TGCAGCGTTGGGAGGGACAGGGGAAAGGAGGAGACCCAGTACTTC	CSVGRDRGKEETQYF
NA	TRBJ2-5	TRBV19	NA	TGTGCCAGTAGGGTGGGAGGAGCCCTCCAAGAGACCCAGTACTTC	CASRVGGALQETQYF
NA	TRBJ1-2	TRBV29-1	NA	TGCAGCGTTGAAGAAGGATCGATGATCTATGGCTACACCTTC	CSVEEGSMIYGYTF
NA	TRBJ2-7	TRBV5-1	NA	TGCGCCAGCAGTTACAGTGGAATCTACGAGCAGTACTTC	CASSYSGIYEQYF
once	TRBJ1-1	TRBV5-6	NA	TGTGCCAGCAGCTCGGCTTTATCCACTGAAGCTTTCTTT	CASSSALSTEAFF
NA	TRBJ2-3	TRBV29-1	NA	TGCAGCGTTATTGCCACAGATACGCAGTATTTT	CSVIATDTQYF
once	TRBJ2-5	TRBV6-5	NA	TGTGCCAGCAGTTACTCCCTACCAGGGGCCAGGCAAGAGACCCAGTACTTC	CASSYSLPGARQETQYF
NA	TRBJ2-5	TRBV6-5	TRBD2	TGTGCCAGCAGTCCCCTGAGAGCGGGGGGCCAAGAGACCCAGTACTTC	CASSPLRAGGQETQYF
NA	TRBJ2-5	TRBV6-2/TRBV6-3	NA	TGTGCCAGCAGTTGGGGGGACCGAATGGGAGAGACCCAGTACTTC	CASSWGDRMGETQYF
once	TRBJ2-5	TRBV30	NA	TGTGCCTGGAGTCCGGGCAGCCAAGAGACCCAGTACTTC	CAWSPGSQETQYF
few	TRBJ2-5	TRBV29-1	NA	TGCAGCGGGGGCCAAGAGACCCAGTACTTC	CSGGQETQYF
NA	TRBJ2-5	TRBV29-1	TRBD1	TGCAGCGTGGGCGGACAGGGCGCAGACCAAGAGACCCAGTACTTC	CSVGGQGADQETQYF
NA	TRBJ1-1	TRBV29-1	NA	TGCAGCGTTGTTGACAGGTTGAACACTGAAGCTTTCTTT	CSVVDRLNTEAFF
NA	TRBJ2-1	TRBV27	TRBD1	TGTGCCAGCAGTTTAGGGACAGGGGGCAAGAATGAGCAGTTCTTC	CASSLGTGGKNEQFF
NA	TRBJ1-1	TRBV29-1	NA	TGCAGCGTTGCATCCGGGACCATGAACACTGAAGCTTTCTTT	CSVASGTMNTEAFF
once	TRBJ1-2	TRBV28	NA	TGTGCCAGCAGCTTACCTGACTTTTTCGACAGAAACTATGGCTACACCTTC	CASSLPDFFDRNYGYTF
few	TRBJ2-7	TRBV29-1	TRBD2	TGCAGCGTTGAAGATTGGGCTAGCGGGGACGAGCAGTACTTC	CSVEDWASGDEQYF
NA	TRBJ2-1	TRBV7-2	NA	TGTGCCAGCAGCTCGCCAGGTAGACGGCGCTGGGAGCAGTTCTTC	CASSSPGRRRWEQFF
NA	TRBJ1-5	TRBV20-1	NA	TGCAGTGCTAGAGATCACAGGGGCAATCAGCCCCAGCATTTT	CSARDHRGNQPQHF
NA	TRBJ2-3	TRBV27	NA	TGTGCCAGCGGGTTGGGGGTGCTAGATACGCAGTATTTT	CASGLGVLDTQYF
NA	TRBJ2-3	TRBV30	NA	TGTGCCTGGAGTGGGTTAGCGGCCACAGATACGCAGTATTTT	CAWSGLAATDTQYF
NA	TRBJ2-3	TRBV19	NA	TGTGCCACCTCCAAGTCCTCGGATACGCAGTATTTT	CATSKSSDTQYF
once	TRBJ2-1	TRBV10-3	TRBD2	TGTGCCATCAGTGAGTCCGAGCGGGGGTTTTATGAGCAGTTCTTC	CAISESERGFYEQFF
NA	TRBJ2-1	TRBV19	NA	TGTGCCAGTAGTATAGCGCAGGGCGTCGATGAGCAGTTCTTC	CASSIAQGVDEQFF
few	TRBJ2-1	TRBV29-1	NA	TGCAGCGTTGAAGGTCCCCACTCCTACAATGAGCAGTTCTTC	CSVEGPHSYNEQFF
NA	TRBJ2-7	TRBV6-5	NA	TGTGCCAGCGGGCGGTACTCCTACGAGCAGTACTTC	CASGRYSYEQYF
NA	TRBJ2-3	TRBV27	NA	TGTGCCAGCAGTTTCCCGACCACAGATACGCAGTATTTT	CASSFPTTDTQYF
NA	TRBJ1-2	TRBV6-5	TRBD1	TGTGCCAGCAGTTCCCGGGACAGGGGGAACTATGGCTACACCTTC	CASSSRDRGNYGYTF
NA	TRBJ2-3	TRBV20-1	TRBD2	TGCAGTTTACAAGCGGGAGTAACAGATACGCAGTATTTT	CSLQAGVTDTQYF
once	TRBJ2-2	TRBV29-1	TRBD2	TGCAGCGCCGGACTAGCTGTCACCGGGGAGCTGTTTTTT	CSAGLAVTGELFF
NA	TRBJ1-1	TRBV18	NA	TGTGCCAGCTCACCACCGACTAAGAACACTGAAGCTTTCTTT	CASSPPTKNTEAFF
NA	TRBJ2-3	TRBV29-1	TRBD2	TGCAGCGTTGAAGACGGGGGGAGTACGCAGTATTTT	CSVEDGGSTQYF
NA	TRBJ2-5	TRBV7-8	NA	TGTGCCAGCAGCCCGGGACGGGAGCTGTACTTC	CASSPGRELYF
NA	TRBJ2-1	TRBV19	NA	TGTGCCAGTAGTAGGAGGGCGTGGGTCGATGAGCAGTTCTTC	CASSRRAWVDEQFF
few	TRBJ2-7	TRBV5-5	NA	TGTGCCAGCAGCCTGGATAGGGATACCTACGAGCAGTACTTC	CASSLDRDTYEQYF
NA	TRBJ1-1	TRBV29-1	NA	TGCAGCGTTGTATGGACTGAAGCTTTCTTT	CSVVWTEAFF
NA	TRBJ2-7	TRBV19	TRBD2	TGTGCCAGTAGTATAGCGGCAGCGGGGGATAGCGAGCAGTACTTC	CASSIAAAGDSEQYF
once	TRBJ1-1	TRBV5-4	NA	TGTGCCAGCAGCGTGGACGGATTGAACACTGAAGCTTTCTTT	CASSVDGLNTEAFF
NA	TRBJ1-1	TRBV29-1	NA	TGCAGCGTTGTATCGGGGACTGAAGCTTTCTTT	CSVVSGTEAFF
NA	TRBJ2-7	TRBV28	NA	TGTGCCAGCAGAACCGCCGCCTCCCAGGATTACGAGCAGTACTTC	CASRTAASQDYEQYF
NA	TRBJ2-1	TRBV19	NA	TGTGCCAGTAGTATAGGATCCGGGTCCTACAATGAGCAGTTCTTC	CASSIGSGSYNEQFF